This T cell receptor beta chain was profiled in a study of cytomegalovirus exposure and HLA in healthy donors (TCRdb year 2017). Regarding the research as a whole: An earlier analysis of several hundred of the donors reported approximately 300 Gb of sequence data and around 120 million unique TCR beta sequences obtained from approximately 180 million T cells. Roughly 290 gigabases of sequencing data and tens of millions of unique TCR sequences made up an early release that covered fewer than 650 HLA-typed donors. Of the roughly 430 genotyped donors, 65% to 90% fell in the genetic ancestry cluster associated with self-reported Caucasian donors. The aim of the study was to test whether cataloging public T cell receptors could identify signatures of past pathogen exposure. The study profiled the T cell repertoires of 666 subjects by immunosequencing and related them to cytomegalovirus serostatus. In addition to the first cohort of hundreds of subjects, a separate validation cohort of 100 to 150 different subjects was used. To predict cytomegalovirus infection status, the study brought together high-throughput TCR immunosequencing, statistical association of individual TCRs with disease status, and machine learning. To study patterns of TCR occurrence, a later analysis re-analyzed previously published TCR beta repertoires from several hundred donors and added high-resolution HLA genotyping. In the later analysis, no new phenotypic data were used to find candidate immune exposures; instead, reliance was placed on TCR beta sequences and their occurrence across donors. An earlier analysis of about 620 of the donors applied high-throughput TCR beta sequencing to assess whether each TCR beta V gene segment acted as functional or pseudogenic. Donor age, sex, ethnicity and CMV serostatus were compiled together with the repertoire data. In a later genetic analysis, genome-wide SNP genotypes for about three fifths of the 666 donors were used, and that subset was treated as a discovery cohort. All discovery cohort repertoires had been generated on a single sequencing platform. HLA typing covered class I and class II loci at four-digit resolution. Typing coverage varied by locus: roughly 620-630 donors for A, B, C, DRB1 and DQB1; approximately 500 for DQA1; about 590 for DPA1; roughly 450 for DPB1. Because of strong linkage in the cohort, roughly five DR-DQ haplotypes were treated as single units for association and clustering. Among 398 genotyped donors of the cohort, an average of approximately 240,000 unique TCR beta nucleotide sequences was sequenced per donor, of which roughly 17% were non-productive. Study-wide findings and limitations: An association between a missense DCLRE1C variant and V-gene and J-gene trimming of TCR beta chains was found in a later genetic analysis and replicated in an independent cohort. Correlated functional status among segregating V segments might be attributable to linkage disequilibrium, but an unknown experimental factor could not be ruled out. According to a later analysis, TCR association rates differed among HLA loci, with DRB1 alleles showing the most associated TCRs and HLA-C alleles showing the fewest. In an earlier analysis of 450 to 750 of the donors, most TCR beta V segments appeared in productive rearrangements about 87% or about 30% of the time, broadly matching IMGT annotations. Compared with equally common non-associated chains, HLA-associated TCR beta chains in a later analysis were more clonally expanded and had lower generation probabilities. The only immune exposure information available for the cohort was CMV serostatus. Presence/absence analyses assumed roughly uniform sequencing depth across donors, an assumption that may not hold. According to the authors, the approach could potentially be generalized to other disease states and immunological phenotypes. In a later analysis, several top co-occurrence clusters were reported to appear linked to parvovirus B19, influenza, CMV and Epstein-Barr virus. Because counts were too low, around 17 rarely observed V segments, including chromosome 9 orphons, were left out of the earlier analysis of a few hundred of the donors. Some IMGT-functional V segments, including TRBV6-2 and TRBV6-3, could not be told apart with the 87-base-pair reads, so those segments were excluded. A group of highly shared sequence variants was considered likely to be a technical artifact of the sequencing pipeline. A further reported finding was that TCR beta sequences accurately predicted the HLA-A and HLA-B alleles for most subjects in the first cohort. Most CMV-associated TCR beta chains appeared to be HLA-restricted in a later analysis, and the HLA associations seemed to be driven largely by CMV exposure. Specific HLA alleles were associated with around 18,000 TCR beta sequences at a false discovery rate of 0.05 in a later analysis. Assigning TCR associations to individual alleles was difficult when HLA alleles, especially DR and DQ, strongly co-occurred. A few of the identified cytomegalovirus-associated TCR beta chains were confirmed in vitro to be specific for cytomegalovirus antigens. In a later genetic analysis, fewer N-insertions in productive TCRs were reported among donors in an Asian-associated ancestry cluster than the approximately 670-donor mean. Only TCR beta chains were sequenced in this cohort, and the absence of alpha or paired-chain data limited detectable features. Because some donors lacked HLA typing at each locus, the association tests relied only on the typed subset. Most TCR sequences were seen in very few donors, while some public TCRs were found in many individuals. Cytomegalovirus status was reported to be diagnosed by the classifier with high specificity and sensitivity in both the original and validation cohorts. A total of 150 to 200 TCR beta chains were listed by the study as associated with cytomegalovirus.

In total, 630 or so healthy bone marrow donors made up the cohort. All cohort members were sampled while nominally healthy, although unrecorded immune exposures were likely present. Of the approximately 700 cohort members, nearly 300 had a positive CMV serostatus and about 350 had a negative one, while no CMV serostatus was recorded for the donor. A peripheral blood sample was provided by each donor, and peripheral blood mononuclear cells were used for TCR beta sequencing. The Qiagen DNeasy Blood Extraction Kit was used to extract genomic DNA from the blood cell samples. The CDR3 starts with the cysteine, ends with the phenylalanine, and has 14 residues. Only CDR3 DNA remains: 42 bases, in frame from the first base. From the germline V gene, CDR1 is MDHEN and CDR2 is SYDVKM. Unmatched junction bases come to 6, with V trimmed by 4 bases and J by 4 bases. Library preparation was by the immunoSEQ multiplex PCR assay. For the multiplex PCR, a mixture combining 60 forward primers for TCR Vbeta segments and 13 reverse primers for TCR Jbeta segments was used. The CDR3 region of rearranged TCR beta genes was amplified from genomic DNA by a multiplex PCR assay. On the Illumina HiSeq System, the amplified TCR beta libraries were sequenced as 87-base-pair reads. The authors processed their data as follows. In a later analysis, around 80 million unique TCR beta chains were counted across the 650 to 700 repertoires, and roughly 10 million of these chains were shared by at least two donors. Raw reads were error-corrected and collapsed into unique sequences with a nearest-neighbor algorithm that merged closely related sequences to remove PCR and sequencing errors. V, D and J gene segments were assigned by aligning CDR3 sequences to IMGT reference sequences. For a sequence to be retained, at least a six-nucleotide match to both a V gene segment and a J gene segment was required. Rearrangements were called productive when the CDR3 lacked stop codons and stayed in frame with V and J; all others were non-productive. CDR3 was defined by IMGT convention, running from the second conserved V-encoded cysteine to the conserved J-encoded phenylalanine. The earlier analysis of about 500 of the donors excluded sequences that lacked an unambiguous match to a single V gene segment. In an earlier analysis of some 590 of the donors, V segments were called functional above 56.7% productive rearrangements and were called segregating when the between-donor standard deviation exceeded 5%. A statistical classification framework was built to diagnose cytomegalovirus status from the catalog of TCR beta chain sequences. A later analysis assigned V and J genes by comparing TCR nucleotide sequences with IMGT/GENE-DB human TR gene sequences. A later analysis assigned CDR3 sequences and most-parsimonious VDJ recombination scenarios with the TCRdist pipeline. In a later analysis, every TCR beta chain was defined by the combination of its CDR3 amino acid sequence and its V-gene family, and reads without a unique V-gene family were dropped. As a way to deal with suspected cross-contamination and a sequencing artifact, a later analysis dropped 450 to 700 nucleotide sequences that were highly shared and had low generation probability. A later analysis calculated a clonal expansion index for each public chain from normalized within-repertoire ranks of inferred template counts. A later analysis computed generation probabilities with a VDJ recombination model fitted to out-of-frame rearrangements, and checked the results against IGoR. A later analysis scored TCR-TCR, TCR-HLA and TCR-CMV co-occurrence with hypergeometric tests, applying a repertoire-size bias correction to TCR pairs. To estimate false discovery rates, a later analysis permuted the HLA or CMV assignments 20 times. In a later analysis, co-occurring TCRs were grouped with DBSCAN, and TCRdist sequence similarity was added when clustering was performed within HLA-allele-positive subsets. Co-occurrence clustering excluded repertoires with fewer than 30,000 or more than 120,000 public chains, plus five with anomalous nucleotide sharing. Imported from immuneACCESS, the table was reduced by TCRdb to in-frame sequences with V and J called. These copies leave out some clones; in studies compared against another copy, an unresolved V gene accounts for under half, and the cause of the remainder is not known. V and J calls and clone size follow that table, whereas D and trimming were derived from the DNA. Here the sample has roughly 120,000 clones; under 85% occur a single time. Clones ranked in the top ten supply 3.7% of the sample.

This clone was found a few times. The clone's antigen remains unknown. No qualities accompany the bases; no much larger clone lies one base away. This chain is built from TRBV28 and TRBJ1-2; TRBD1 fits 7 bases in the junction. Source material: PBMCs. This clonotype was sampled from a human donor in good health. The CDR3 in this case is CASSWGQGGYGYTF. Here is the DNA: TGTGCCAGCAGTTGGGGCCAGGGGGGCTATGGCTACACCTTC.